These 7 T cell receptor beta chains were sequenced from one sample in a study of Ad26.COV2.S vaccination and SARS-CoV-2 variants. Clones were sequenced by immunoSEQ multiplex PCR, and TCRdb holds only the in-frame ones, with some missing. The data hold around 450,000 clones, with 89% observed a single time. This sample's treatment: around 19 received Ad26.COV2.S at low or high dose, single or two shots; 5 received placebo; per-sample allocation not given. Vaccine and placebo recipients were sampled on day 63 after the first injection. The specimen was peripheral blood, collected in a trial of Ad26.COV2.S vaccine versus placebo. The receptors derive from a person aged 18-60 years who received the Ad26.COV2.S COVID-19 vaccine or a placebo.

The chain couples TRBV19 to TRBJ2-7; the D is unclear. The CDR3 has 14 residues. From germline, CDR1 is LNHDA and CDR2 SQIVND (reference sequence). The germline V and J ends were trimmed by 5 bases and 1 base, with 12 bases remaining between them. The CDR3 bases are TGTGCCAGTAGTCCTCAGACCGTTTCCTACGAGCAGTACTTC. It specifies CASSPQTVSYEQYF.

The chain is built from TRBV27 and TRBJ2-5; 7 bases line up with TRBD1. The germline gives CDR1 MNHEY, CDR2 SMNVEV (reference sequence). J lost 2 bases, V lost 5 bases, and 14 bases had no gene match. The CDR3 extends over 17 amino acids. CDR3 residues: CASSRQGVVARQETQYF. CDR3 bases: TGTGCCAGCAGTCGACAGGGCGTGGTCGCCAGACAAGAGACCCAGTACTTC.

V gene TRBV28 combines with J gene TRBJ2-1; D might be TRBD2 (5 bases). The V end was cut by 6 bases, the J end by 0 bases, with 15 bases between. CDR1 MDHEN and CDR2 SYDVKM come from the germline V gene. The CDR3 is 16 residues long. In DNA, the CDR3 is TGTGCCAGCAGGTTGGGCTTGGAGGTCTCCTACAATGAGCAGTTCTTC. As protein: CASRLGLEVSYNEQFF.

The J gene is TRBJ1-5, the V gene TRBV16, with D unclear. This CDR3 has 15 residues. Trimming removed 3 bases from V and 4 bases from J, with 13 bases in between. CDR1 and CDR2 (germline): KGHSY, FQNENV. CDR3 sequence reads: CASSHPAGPNQPQHF. The CDR3 DNA reads TGTGCCAGCAGCCATCCGGCAGGTCCGAATCAGCCCCAGCATTTT.

This clone came up once. The CDR3 spells CASSPSERNEQYF. The CDR3 region has the DNA TGTGCCAGCTCACCTTCTGAGAGGAACGAGCAGTACTTC. The genes are TRBV18 and TRBJ2-7, with D unresolved. The germline gives CDR1 KGHSH, CDR2 LQKENI. Trimming pared 3 bases from V and 5 bases from J, leaving 11 bases between. The CDR3 runs 13 residues. Supplemented by reference TRBV18 and TRBJ2-7, the full variable domain reads NAGVMQNPRHLVRRRGQEARLRCSPMKGHSHVYWYRQLPEEGLKFMVYLQKENIIDESGMPKERFSAEFPKEGPSILRIQQVVRGDSAAYFCASSPSERNEQYFGPGTRLTVT.

The chain carries TRBV6-6 and TRBJ1-5; D possibly corresponds to TRBD1 (5 bases). The CDR3 covers 15 residues. From germline, CDR1 is MNHNY and CDR2 SVGAGI (reference sequence). The germline V and J ends were trimmed by 5 bases and 4 bases, with 15 bases remaining between them. CDR3 amino acids: CASSPPRERNQPQHF. The CDR3, as DNA: TGTGCCAGCAGTCCCCCCAGGGAGAGGAATCAGCCCCAGCATTTT.

V and J are TRBV7-2 and TRBJ2-1; D gene uncertain. The CDR3 spans 13 residues. The V gene lost 1 base and the J gene lost 6 bases, with 7 bases spanning the gap. CDR1 is SGHTA and CDR2 is FQGNSA in the germline V gene. The CDR3 coding sequence is TGTGCCAGCAGCTTAGGGGGAAGCAATGAGCAGTTCTTC. Translating gives CASSLGGSNEQFF.